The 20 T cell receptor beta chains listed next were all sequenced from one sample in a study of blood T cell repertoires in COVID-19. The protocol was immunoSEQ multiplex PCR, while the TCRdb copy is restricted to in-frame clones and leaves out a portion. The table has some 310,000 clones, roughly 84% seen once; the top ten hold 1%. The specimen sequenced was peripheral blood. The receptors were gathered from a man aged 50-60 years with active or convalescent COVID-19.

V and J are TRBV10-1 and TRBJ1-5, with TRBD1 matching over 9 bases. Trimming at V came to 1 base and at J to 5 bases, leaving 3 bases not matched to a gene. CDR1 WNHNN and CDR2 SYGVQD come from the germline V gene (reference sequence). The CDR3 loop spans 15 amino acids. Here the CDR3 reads CASSEWDRDYQPQHF. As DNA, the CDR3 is TGCGCCAGCAGTGAGTGGGACAGGGACTATCAGCCCCAGCATTTT.

In DNA form, the CDR3 reads TGTGCCAGTCAAGGGGGCACTGAAGCTTTCTTT. This sequence encodes CASQGGTEAFF. The chain joins TRBV6-5 to TRBJ1-1; D may be TRBD1 (6 bases). CDR3 size: 11 residues. The V gene lost 9 bases and the J gene lost 4 bases, with 9 bases spanning the gap. Per the germline V gene, CDR1 is MNHEY and CDR2 is SVGAGI.

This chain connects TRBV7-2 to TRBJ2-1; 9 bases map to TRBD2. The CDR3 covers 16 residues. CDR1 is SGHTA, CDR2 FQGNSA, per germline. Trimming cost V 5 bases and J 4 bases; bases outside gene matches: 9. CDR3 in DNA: TGTGCCAGCAGCCGTGTCGGGACTAGCCAGTACAATGAGCAGTTCTTC. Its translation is CASSRVGTSQYNEQFF.

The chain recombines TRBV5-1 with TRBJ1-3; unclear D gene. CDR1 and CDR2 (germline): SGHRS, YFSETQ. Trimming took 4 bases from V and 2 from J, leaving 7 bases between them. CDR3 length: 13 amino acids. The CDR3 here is CASSPEAGNTIYF. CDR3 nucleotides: TGCGCCAGCAGCCCGGAGGCTGGAAACACCATATATTTT. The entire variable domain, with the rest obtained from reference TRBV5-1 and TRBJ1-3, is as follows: KAGVTQTPRYLIKTRGQQVTLSCSPISGHRSVSWYQQTPGQGLQFLFEYFSETQRNKGNFPGRFSGRQFSNSRSEMNVSTLELGDSALYLCASSPEAGNTIYFGEGSWLTVV.

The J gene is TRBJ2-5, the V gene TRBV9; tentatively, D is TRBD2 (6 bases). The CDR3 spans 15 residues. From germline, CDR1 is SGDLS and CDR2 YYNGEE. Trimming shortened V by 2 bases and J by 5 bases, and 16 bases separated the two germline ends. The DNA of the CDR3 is TGTGCCAGCAGCGTGACCGGGGTACGGGGGGAGACCCAGTACTTC. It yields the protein CASSVTGVRGETQYF.

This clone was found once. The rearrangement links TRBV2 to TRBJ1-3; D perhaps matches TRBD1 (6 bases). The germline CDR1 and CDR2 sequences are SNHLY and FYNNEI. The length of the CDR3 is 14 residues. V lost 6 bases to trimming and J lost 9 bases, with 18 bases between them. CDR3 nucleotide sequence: TGTGCCAGCAGGGGAATTACAGGGCTTTCCACCATATATTTT. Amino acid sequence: CASRGITGLSTIYF. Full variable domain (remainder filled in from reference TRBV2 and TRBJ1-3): EPEVTQTPSHQVTQMGQEVILRCVPISNHLYFYWYRQILGQKVEFLVSFYNNEISEKSEIFDDQFSVERPDGSNFTLKIRSTKLEDSAMYFCASRGITGLSTIYFGEGSWLTVV.

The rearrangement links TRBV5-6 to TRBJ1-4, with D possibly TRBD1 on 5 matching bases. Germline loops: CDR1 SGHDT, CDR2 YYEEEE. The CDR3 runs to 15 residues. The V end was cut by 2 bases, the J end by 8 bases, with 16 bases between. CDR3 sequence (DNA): TGTGCCAGCAGCTTTAGGGTTCAGGGATACGAAAAACTGTTTTTT. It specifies CASSFRVQGYEKLFF.

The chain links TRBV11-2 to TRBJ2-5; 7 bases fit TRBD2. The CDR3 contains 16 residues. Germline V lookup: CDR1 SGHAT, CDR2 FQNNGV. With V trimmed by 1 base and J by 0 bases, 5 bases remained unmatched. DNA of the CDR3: TGTGCCAGCAGCTTAGGTCGTCTAGCGGACCAAGAGACCCAGTACTTC. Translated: CASSLGRLADQETQYF.

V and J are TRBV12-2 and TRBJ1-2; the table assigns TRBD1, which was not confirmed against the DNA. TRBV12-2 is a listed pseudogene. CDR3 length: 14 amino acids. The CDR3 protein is CASRYLNRHDGYTF. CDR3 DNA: TGTGCAAGTCGCTACCTAAACAGGCACGATGGCTACACCTTC.

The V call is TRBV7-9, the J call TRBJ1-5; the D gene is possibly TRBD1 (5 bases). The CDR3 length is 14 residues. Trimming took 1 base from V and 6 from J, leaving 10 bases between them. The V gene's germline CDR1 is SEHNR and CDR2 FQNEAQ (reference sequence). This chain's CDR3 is CASSLEGKSQPQHF. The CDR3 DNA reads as TGTGCCAGCAGCTTAGAGGGGAAGAGTCAGCCCCAGCATTTT.

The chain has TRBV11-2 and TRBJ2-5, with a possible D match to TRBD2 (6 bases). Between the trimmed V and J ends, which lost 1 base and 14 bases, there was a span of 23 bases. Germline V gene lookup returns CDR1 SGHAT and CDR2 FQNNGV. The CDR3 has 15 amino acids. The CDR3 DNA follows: TGTGCCAGCAGCTTAGCGGGGGACTCTACACCGGCCCTCTACTTC. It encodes CASSLAGDSTPALYF.

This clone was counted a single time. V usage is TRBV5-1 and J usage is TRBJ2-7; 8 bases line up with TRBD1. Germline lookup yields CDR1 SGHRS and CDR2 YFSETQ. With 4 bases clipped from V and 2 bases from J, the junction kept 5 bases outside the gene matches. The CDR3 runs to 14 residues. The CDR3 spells CASSGDRTPYEQYF. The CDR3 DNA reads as TGCGCCAGCAGCGGGGACAGGACGCCCTACGAGCAGTACTTC.

The DNA of the CDR3 is TGTGCCACCAGTGATACCAGGGACAGGGTAAATCAGCCCCAGCATTTT. This translates into CATSDTRDRVNQPQHF. This chain joins TRBV24-1 and TRBJ1-5; 9 bases are shared with TRBD1. Losses at the gene ends were 3 bases for V and 4 bases for J; bases not matched to a gene: 6. The germline gives CDR1 KGHDR, CDR2 SFDVKD. CDR3 length: 16 residues.

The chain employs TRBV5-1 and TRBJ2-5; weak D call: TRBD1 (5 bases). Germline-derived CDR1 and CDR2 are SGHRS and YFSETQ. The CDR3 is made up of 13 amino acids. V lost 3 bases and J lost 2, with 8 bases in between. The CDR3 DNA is TGCGCCAGCAGCTACGGACAACAAGAGACCCAGTACTTC. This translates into CASSYGQQETQYF.

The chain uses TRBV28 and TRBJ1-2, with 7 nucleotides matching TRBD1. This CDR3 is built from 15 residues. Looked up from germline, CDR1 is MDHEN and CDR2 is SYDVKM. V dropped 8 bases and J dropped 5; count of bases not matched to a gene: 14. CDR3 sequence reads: CASGEPGGPAYGYTF. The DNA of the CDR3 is TGTGCCAGCGGCGAACCAGGGGGGCCGGCTTATGGCTACACCTTC.

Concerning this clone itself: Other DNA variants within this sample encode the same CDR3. For the CDR3, the DNA is TGTGCCAGCAGCCAAGAGGCAGGGGGCTACAATGAGCAGTTCTTC. Its translation is CASSQEAGGYNEQFF. The rearrangement uses TRBV14 and TRBJ2-1, with 7 bases matching TRBD1. CDR1 SGHDN and CDR2 FVKESK come from the germline V gene. This CDR3 region has 15 residues. After removal of 0 bases from V and 3 bases from J, the junction contained 2 bases not matched to a gene.

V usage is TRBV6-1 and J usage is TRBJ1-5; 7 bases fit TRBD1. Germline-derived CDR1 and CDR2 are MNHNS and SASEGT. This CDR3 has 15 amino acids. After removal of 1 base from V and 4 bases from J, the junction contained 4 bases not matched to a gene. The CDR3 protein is CASSEDRGVNQPQHF. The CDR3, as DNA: TGTGCCAGCAGTGAAGACAGGGGAGTAAATCAGCCCCAGCATTTT.

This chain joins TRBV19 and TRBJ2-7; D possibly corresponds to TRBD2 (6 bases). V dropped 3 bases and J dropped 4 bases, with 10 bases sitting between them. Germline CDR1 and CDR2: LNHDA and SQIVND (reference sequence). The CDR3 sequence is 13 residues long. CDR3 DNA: TGTGCCAGTAGTATGGTGGCGGGGTACGAGCAGTACTTC. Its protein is CASSMVAGYEQYF.

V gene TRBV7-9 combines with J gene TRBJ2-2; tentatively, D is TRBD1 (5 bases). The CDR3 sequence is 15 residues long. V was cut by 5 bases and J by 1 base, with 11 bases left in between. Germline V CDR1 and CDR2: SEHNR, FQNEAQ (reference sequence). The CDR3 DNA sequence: TGTGCCAGCAGCCCACTCCAGGGGAACACCGGGGAGCTGTTTTTT. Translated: CASSPLQGNTGELFF.

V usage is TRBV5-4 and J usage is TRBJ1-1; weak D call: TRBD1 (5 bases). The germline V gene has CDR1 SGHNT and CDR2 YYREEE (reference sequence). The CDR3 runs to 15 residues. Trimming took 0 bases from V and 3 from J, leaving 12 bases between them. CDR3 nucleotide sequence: TGTGCCAGCAGCTTGGAAGCAGGGCCGCACACTGAAGCTTTCTTT. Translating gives CASSLEAGPHTEAFF. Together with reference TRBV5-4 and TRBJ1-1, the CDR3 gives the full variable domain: ETGVTQSPTHLIKTRGQQVTLRCSSQSGHNTVSWYQQALGQGPQFIFQYYREEENGRGNFPPRFSGLQFPNYSSELNVNALELDDSALYLCASSLEAGPHTEAFFGQGTRLTVV.